The entry below gives a single TCR beta chain sequence along with its context. Its specificity is not known. This sample is drawn from a study of shared clonotypes between healthy human individuals. In the study overall: Each donor's CD8 memory used one plate, CD8 naive two, each CD4 subset three. Study-wide results and caveats: Generally, naive subsets (rather than memory subsets) showed larger estimated richness.

Naive-designated CD8 cells lacked CD45RO, were positively enriched for CCR7, and omitted terminally differentiated effector memory CD45RA+ cells. V shed 0 bases and J 0 bases; nucleotides not matched to a gene: 3. Germline lookup yields CDR1 SGHRS and CDR2 YFSETQ. The CDR3 length is 15 residues. Each sorted subset replicate got 200 ng genomic DNA, roughly 30,000 genomes. Original processing methods: Junction-only immunoSEQ data arrived without quality scores, meaning filtering differed. Generated by immunoSEQ multiplex PCR, the TCRdb table keeps only in-frame clones and is missing some. V, J and clone size are taken as reported in that table, and D and trimming were inferred from the DNA itself. The profile shows hundreds of thousands of clones, roughly 95% of them singletons.

The genes are TRBV5-1 and TRBJ2-7; 7 bases line up with TRBD1. Sample: naive CD8+ T cells sorted from blood. The receptor's source is a woman aged 30 to 39 in good health. The CDR3 reads CASSLAAGGSYEQYF. Written as DNA, the CDR3 is TGCGCCAGCAGCTTGGCAGCAGGGGGCTCCTACGAGCAGTACTTC.